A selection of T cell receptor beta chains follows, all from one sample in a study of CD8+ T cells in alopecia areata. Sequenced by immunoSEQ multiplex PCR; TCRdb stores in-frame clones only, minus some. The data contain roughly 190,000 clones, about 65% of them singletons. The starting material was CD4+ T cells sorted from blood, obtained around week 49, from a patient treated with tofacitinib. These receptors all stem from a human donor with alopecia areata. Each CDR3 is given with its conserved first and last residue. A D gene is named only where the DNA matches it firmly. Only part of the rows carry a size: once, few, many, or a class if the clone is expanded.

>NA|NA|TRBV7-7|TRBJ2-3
TGTGCCAGCAGCGCACGGGGAGGCACAGATACGCAGTATTTT
CASSARGGTDTQYF
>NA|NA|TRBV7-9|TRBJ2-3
TGTGCCAGCAGCTTACGGAATCTCCCTAACAGGTTCGCAGATACGCAGTATTTT
CASSLRNLPNRFADTQYF
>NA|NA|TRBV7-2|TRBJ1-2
TGTGCCAGCAGCTTAGCCAGGGTGGACTATGGCTACACCTTC
CASSLARVDYGYTF
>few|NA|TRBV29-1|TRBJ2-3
TGCAGCGTTGTCTTAACAGATACGCAGTATTTT
CSVVLTDTQYF
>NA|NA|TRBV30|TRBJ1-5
TGTGCCGGGCCCGACAGGCTCAATCAGCCCCAGCATTTT
CAGPDRLNQPQHF
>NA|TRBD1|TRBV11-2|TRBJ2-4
TGTGCCAGCAGCTTAAGACAGGGGGCTGTAAACATTCAGTACTTC
CASSLRQGAVNIQYF
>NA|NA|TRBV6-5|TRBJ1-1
TGTGCCAGCAGATTCTCGACAGCCATGAACACTGAAGCTTTCTTT
CASRFSTAMNTEAFF
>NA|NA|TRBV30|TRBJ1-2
TGTGCCTGGAGTGTACAACCTCGTGGCTACACCTTC
CAWSVQPRGYTF
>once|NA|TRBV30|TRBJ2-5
TGTGCCTGGAGTTCGACGAGTAAAGGAAGGGGGGGGACCCAGTACTTC
CAWSSTSKGRGGTQYF
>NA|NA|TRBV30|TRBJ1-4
TGTGCCTGGAAACAGGGAAGTTTTGAAAAACTGTTTTTT
CAWKQGSFEKLFF
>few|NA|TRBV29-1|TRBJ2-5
TGCAGCGTTAGAGTCGGAACAGGGAACGAAGAGACCCAGTACTTC
CSVRVGTGNEETQYF
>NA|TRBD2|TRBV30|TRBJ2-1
TGTGCCTGGACACTAGCGGGAAACAATGAGCAGTTCTTC
CAWTLAGNNEQFF
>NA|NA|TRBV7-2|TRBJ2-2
TGTGCCAGCAGCTTAGGGCCAGGGATGGGCGGGGAGCTGTTTTTT
CASSLGPGMGGELFF
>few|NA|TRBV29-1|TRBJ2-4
TGCAGCGTCGCGGACAGAGGAGCCAAAAACATTCAGTACTTC
CSVADRGAKNIQYF
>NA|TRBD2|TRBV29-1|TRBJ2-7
TGCAGCGTTGTTGCGGGGGGCCCCTACGAGCAGTACTTC
CSVVAGGPYEQYF
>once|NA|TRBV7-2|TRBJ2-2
TGTGCCAGCAGCCCCTGGGACCGAAACACCGGGGAGCTGTTTTTT
CASSPWDRNTGELFF
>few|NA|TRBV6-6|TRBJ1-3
TGTGCCAGCAGTTACCAGGACCCTTTCTCTGGAAACACCATATATTTT
CASSYQDPFSGNTIYF
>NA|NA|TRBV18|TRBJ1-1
TGTGCCAGCTCACCACAGGTGTCGGGGAACACTGAAGCTTTCTTT
CASSPQVSGNTEAFF
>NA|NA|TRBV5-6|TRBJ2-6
TGTGCCAGCAGCTTGGGGCGCGACGTTGGGCGGGCCAACGTCCTGACTTTC
CASSLGRDVGRANVLTF
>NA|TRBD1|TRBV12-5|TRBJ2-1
TGTGCTAGTGGTTTAGGACAGGCACCCTACAATGAGCAGTTCTTC
CASGLGQAPYNEQFF
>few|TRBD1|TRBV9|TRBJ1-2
TGTGCCAGCAGCGCCCTTAGGGGGCGGCTCTATGGCTACACCTTC
CASSALRGRLYGYTF
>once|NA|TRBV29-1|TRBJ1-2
TGCAGCGTTCGACCGCGTGCTAACTATGGCTACACCTTC
CSVRPRANYGYTF
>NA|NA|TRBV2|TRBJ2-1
TGTGCCAGCGGACTGGACTTGTTTACGGAGCAGTTCTTC
CASGLDLFTEQFF
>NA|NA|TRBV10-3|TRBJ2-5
TGTGCCATCAGGACGGACGAAGAGACCCAGTACTTC
CAIRTDEETQYF